Shown below are 18 T cell receptor beta chains from a single sample sequenced in a study of blood T cell repertoires in COVID-19. Sequencing was performed with immunoSEQ multiplex PCR; in TCRdb, only in-frame clones are kept and a portion is missing. The sample contains 100,000 to 150,000 clones, about 89% of which appear only once. The sequencing sample was made of peripheral blood. The receptors derive from a woman aged 55-70 years with acute or convalescent COVID-19.

The chain uses TRBV5-1 and TRBJ2-3; 13 positions agree with TRBD2. The CDR3 length is 14 residues. V was clipped by 7 bases and J by 4 bases; unmatched bases: 3. CDR1 and CDR2 (germline): SGHRS, YFSETQ. The CDR3 nucleotides read TGCGCCAGCGCACTAGCGGGGGGGGCAGATACGCAGTATTTT. Its protein product is CASALAGGADTQYF.

This clone occurred once. The gene calls are TRBV11-3 and TRBJ1-4, with a weak D call TRBD1 (6 bases). There are 15 residues in the CDR3. Germline V gives CDR1 SGHNT, CDR2 YENEEA. Between the trimmed V and J ends, which lost 1 base and 3 bases, there was a span of 9 bases. The CDR3 coding sequence is TGTGCCAGCAGCTTAGCCAGGGGAGCTAATGAAAAACTGTTTTTT. It translates to CASSLARGANEKLFF.

This chain joins TRBV5-4 and TRBJ1-2; D is ambiguous. CDR1 is SGHNT and CDR2 is YYREEE in the germline V gene (reference sequence). The CDR3 runs to 13 residues. V was pared by 4 bases and J by 8 bases, with 15 bases between. This chain's CDR3 is CASSPGPIEGYTF. DNA of the CDR3: TGTGCCAGCAGCCCTGGGCCGATAGAAGGCTACACCTTC.

This clone has only one observation. The chain uses TRBV7-5 and TRBJ1-2; TRBD1, the D gene given by the table, was not confirmed from the DNA. TRBV7-5 is a listed pseudogene. The CDR3 spans 17 residues. CDR3 nucleotides: TGTGCCAGCTCCCCTGAGAGACAGGGGGCGGGATGGGAGGGCTACACCTTC. It encodes CASSPERQGAGWEGYTF.

This chain joins TRBV5-1 and TRBJ2-3; 7 positions agree with TRBD2. This CDR3 comprises 18 residues. The V and J ends lost 2 bases and 0 bases, in that order; junction bases with no gene match: 12. Germline V gene sequence: CDR1 SGHRS, CDR2 YFSETQ. The CDR3 DNA follows: TGCGCCAGCAGCTTTTTCGGGGCTAGCGGCCTCAGCACAGATACGCAGTATTTT. It translates to CASSFFGASGLSTDTQYF.

The chain is built from TRBV28 and TRBJ1-3, with D possibly TRBD1 on 5 matching bases. The CDR3 has 16 amino acids. Germline V CDR1 and CDR2: MDHEN, SYDVKM. V was shortened by 5 bases and J by 0 bases, with 14 bases between the two germline ends. Here the CDR3 DNA reads TGTGCCAGCAGTATCGCGGGACCCCTCTCTGGAAACACCATATATTTT. This translates into CASSIAGPLSGNTIYF. The full variable domain, completed using reference TRBV28 and TRBJ1-3, is DVKVTQSSRYLVKRTGEKVFLECVQDMDHENMFWYRQDPGLGLRLIYFSYDVKMKEKGDIPEGYSVSREKKERFSLILESASTNQTSMYLCASSIAGPLSGNTIYFGEGSWLTVV.

In its sample, this clone was seen once. The chain couples TRBV19 to TRBJ2-1, with D perhaps matching TRBD2 (7 bases). V lost 3 bases to trimming and J lost 6 bases, with 12 bases between them. The CDR3 consists of 14 residues. Germline CDR1 reads LNHDA; CDR2 reads SQIVND (reference sequence). The CDR3 sequence: CASSIGGGANEQFF. The CDR3 bases are TGTGCCAGTAGTATCGGAGGGGGGGCCAATGAGCAGTTCTTC. Drawing the rest from reference TRBV19 and TRBJ2-1, the complete variable domain is DGGITQSPKYLFRKEGQNVTLSCEQNLNHDAMYWYRQDPGQGLRLIYYSQIVNDFQKGDIAEGYSVSREKKESFPLTVTSAQKNPTAFYLCASSIGGGANEQFFGPGTRLTVL.

CDR3 nucleotide sequence: TGTGCCAGCTCACCACTACGCGGGGAGACCGGGGAGCTGTTTTTT. Translating it yields CASSPLRGETGELFF. V is TRBV18 and J is TRBJ2-2; TRBD2 might be the D (6 bases). Trimming removed 1 base at V and 5 bases at J, with 11 bases between. This CDR3 has 15 amino acids. Germline V gene lookup returns CDR1 KGHSH and CDR2 LQKENI.

This chain connects TRBV19 to TRBJ2-3; 7 bases map to TRBD1. The CDR3 is made up of 13 amino acids. V trimming: 7 bases; J trimming: 5 bases; junction bases outside the gene matches: 6. Per germline, CDR1 LNHDA and CDR2 SQIVND (reference sequence). The CDR3 nucleotides read TGTGCCAGTACGGAAAGGGGGCGAGATACGCAGTATTTT. This gives the protein CASTERGRDTQYF.

As DNA, the CDR3 is TGTGCCAGCAGCCAAGATAGAGGGCCTGGAAACACCATATATTTT. Translation: CASSQDRGPGNTIYF. This rearrangement joins TRBV4-2 to TRBJ1-3; no clear D. Germline loops: CDR1 LGHNA, CDR2 YNFKEQ. V shed 0 bases and J shed 2 bases, with 8 bases lying between them. This CDR3 is 15 amino acids long.

This clone was detected only a few times. The V gene is TRBV28, the J gene TRBJ1-1; D might be TRBD1 (6 bases). Trimming removed 6 bases at V and 4 bases at J, with 18 bases between. The CDR3 extends over 15 amino acids. Germline loops: CDR1 MDHEN, CDR2 SYDVKM. CDR3 bases: TGTGCCAGCAGAGCCTTGCTAGGGGGGGCCACTGAAGCTTTCTTT. It encodes CASRALLGGATEAFF.

The rearrangement links TRBV29-1 to TRBJ1-4, with D possibly being TRBD1 (5 bases). The germline CDR1 and CDR2 sequences are SQVTM and ANQGSEA. Trimming removed 3 bases from V and 10 bases from J, with 15 bases in between. There are 13 residues in the CDR3. The CDR3 here is CSVERGGGGKLFF. The CDR3 DNA reads as TGCAGCGTTGAGAGGGGAGGCGGAGGAAAACTGTTTTTT.

This rearrangement joins TRBV18 to TRBJ2-4; D not certain. Germline V CDR1 and CDR2: KGHSH, LQKENI. The CDR3 consists of 13 residues. V lost 2 bases, J lost 5 bases, and 7 bases lay in between. The CDR3 nucleotides read TGTGCCAGCTCACCAACAGAGCAAAACATTCAGTACTTC. Amino acid sequence: CASSPTEQNIQYF.

This CDR3 is CASSPGRGNSPLHF. CDR3 coding DNA: TGTGCCAGCAGCCCCGGTAGGGGGAATTCACCCCTCCACTTT. The chain links TRBV7-2 to TRBJ1-6; D possibly corresponds to TRBD1 (6 bases). Germline-derived CDR1 and CDR2 are SGHTA and FQGNSA. V lost 5 bases and J lost 7, with 12 bases in between. The CDR3 is 14 residues long.

This chain links TRBV6-5 with TRBJ2-7, with 9 bases matching TRBD2. The CDR3 is 13 residues long. Germline V lookup: CDR1 MNHEY, CDR2 SVGAGI. V lost 5 bases to trimming and J lost 2 bases; unmatched junction nucleotides: 1. The CDR3 nucleotides read TGTGCCAGCAGTAGCGGGAGGACCTACGAGCAGTACTTC. Its protein is CASSSGRTYEQYF.

The V and J genes are TRBV2 and TRBJ2-5; 7 nucleotides agree with TRBD2. In germline, CDR1 is SNHLY, CDR2 FYNNEI. The CDR3 extends over 13 amino acids. V gave up 7 bases and J gave up 4 bases; unmatched junction bases: 6. CDR3 loop: CASIGLGGETQYF. The DNA for the CDR3 is TGTGCCAGCATAGGACTAGGCGGAGAGACCCAGTACTTC. Full variable domain (outside the CDR3, taken from reference TRBV2 and TRBJ2-5): EPEVTQTPSHQVTQMGQEVILRCVPISNHLYFYWYRQILGQKVEFLVSFYNNEISEKSEIFDDQFSVERPDGSNFTLKIRSTKLEDSAMYFCASIGLGGETQYFGPGTRLLVL.

The chain employs TRBV2 and TRBJ2-7; 9 nucleotides agree with TRBD1. This CDR3 has 12 amino acids. The germline V gene has CDR1 SNHLY and CDR2 FYNNEI. CDR3 in DNA: TGTGCCAGCAGTAGCCGGGACAGGGCTCCCGTCGTC. This translates into CASSSRDRAPVV.

This chain's CDR3 is CASSQDGGKGIAGGELFF. The CDR3 DNA is TGCGCCAGCAGCCAAGATGGAGGGAAGGGAATCGCGGGCGGGGAGCTGTTTTTT. This chain connects TRBV4-1 to TRBJ2-2, with D perhaps matching TRBD2 (6 bases). Per the germline V gene, CDR1 is MGHRA and CDR2 is YSYEKL. The CDR3 has 18 amino acids. Trimming pared 0 bases from V and 7 bases from J, leaving 21 bases between.